Listed below are T cell receptor beta chains from one sample, sequenced in a study of blood T cell repertoires in COVID-19. Profiling relied on immunoSEQ multiplex PCR, and the TCRdb table lists in-frame clones only, not all of them. Among 50,000 to 75,000 clones, 85% to 95% were seen once, and the ten largest hold roughly 3%. Sequencing was performed on peripheral blood. The receptor set was obtained from a man aged 65-85 years with active COVID-19. The conserved cysteine and the conserved F or W are not part of the CDR3 here. Fields, in order: J gene, V gene, CDR3 protein.

TRBJ2-7,TRBV27,ASSSGQFQQY
TRBJ2-2,TRBV10-3,AISEGQPYTGELF
TRBJ2-3,TRBV7-8,ASSGLGRGATDTQY
TRBJ2-5,TRBV3-1/TRBV3-2,ASSLLTGGQETQY
TRBJ2-1,TRBV7-6,ASSLNPGPSYNEQF
TRBJ1-3,TRBV7-8,ASSLAPDAGGYTIY
TRBJ1-3,TRBV7-2,ASKLDRGGGNTIY
TRBJ1-5,TRBV27,ASSSQGPLQPQH
TRBJ2-4,TRBV24-1,ATIDRAARAAKNIQY
TRBJ2-5,TRBV18,ASSPRTGGIGETQY
TRBJ1-1,TRBV18,ASSPQQGLSEAF
TRBJ1-2,TRBV6-5,ASRDQNLGGYT
TRBJ1-1,TRBV4-1,ASSQYPAGGLNTEAF
TRBJ1-4,TRBV7-2,ASSLRLGTNEKLF
TRBJ2-3,TRBV6-5,ASRRLAGRTDTQY
TRBJ2-1,TRBV5-1,ASSLGDKHNEQF
TRBJ1-5,TRBV28,ASSRTGSNQPQH
TRBJ1-2,TRBV29-1,SVDDYPTSGYT
TRBJ2-5,TRBV5-1,ASSPRDLVETQY
TRBJ1-6,TRBV7-3,ASSFGHSNSPLH
TRBJ2-1,TRBV5-1,ASSYGQGAVNEQF
TRBJ1-6,TRBV7-2,ASSDRGHTNSPLH
TRBJ2-2,TRBV19,ASSTTPGGRDTGELF
TRBJ1-5,TRBV19,ASSPRASQPQH
TRBJ2-3,TRBV18,ASSPRTGEDTQY
TRBJ1-3,TRBV7-6,ASSRSGVPSGNTIY
TRBJ2-2,TRBV4-1,ASSQGLAENTGELF
TRBJ2-1,TRBV10-1,ASSGRYNEQF
TRBJ2-7,TRBV7-9,ASSLKAQTYEQY
TRBJ2-5,TRBV7-9,ASIDYRGAVETQY
TRBJ1-6,TRBV28,ASSLGTGRSPLH